The 22 T cell receptor beta chains listed next were all sequenced from one sample in a study of T cells in Graves' hyperthyroidism and ophthalmopathy. Amplification targeted TCR beta CDR3 regions from RNA transcripts. The primer set for the first-round RT-PCR of the TCR CDR3 was HTBI. TCRdb re-called the multiplex PCR reads through MiXCR, storing one row per CDR3 protein. This repertoire shows 310,000 or so distinct CDR3 sequences, more than 15% found once; its top ten account for around 55%. The sequencing input was blood. The receptors stem from a woman aged 55-70 years with Graves' ophthalmopathy.

This clonotype has ten or more counts. The J gene is TRBJ2-1, the V gene TRBV20-1; 8 bases are a match to TRBD1. This CDR3 is 14 amino acids long. With 5 bases clipped from V and 6 bases from J, the junction kept 9 bases outside the gene matches. Germline V lookup: CDR1 DFQATT, CDR2 SNEGSKA (reference sequence). The CDR3 reads CSAGQGVRSNEQFF. The DNA for the CDR3 is TGCAGTGCTGGACAGGGCGTGCGTAGCAATGAGCAGTTCTTC.

V and J are TRBV6-1 and TRBJ2-5, with D possibly matching TRBD1 (5 bases). CDR1 is MNHNS and CDR2 is SASEGT in the germline V gene. The CDR3 has 13 residues. The ends were cut back, 2 bases at V and 1 base at J, with 5 bases in the middle. This chain's CDR3 is CASSEQGQETQYF. The CDR3 DNA reads as TGTGCCAGCAGTGAACAGGGCCAAGAGACCCAGTACTTC.

This chain connects TRBV6-5 to TRBJ1-2; 7 positions agree with TRBD1. The CDR3 loop spans 14 amino acids. J gave up 2 bases and V 2 bases, and 2 bases lay outside the gene matches. Germline V gives CDR1 MNHEY, CDR2 SVGAGI. CDR3 sequence: CASSYRGRNYGYTF. For the CDR3, the DNA is TGTGCCAGCAGTTACAGGGGGCGCAACTATGGCTACACCTTC.

This rearrangement joins TRBV27 to TRBJ1-6, with D maybe TRBD1 (5 bases). The CDR3 is 16 amino acids. CDR1 is MNHEY and CDR2 is SMNVEV in the germline V gene (reference sequence). V shed 5 bases and J shed 5 bases, with 16 bases lying between them. CDR3 in DNA: TGTGCCAGCAGTCCCTCGGGCAGGGTCGATAATTCACCCCTCCACTTT. Translating it yields CASSPSGRVDNSPLHF.

For this clonotype: It may be a read error: a sequence one base away is much more abundant. V and J are TRBV20-1 and TRBJ2-1, with D perhaps matching TRBD2 (6 bases). The germline CDR1 and CDR2 sequences are DFQATT and SNEGSKA (reference sequence). This CDR3 contains 15 residues. V lost 1 base to trimming and J lost 12 bases, with 22 bases between them. CDR3 sequence (DNA): TGCAGTGCTAGAGTTCCGGATGGGGTAGGAGGGGTGCAGTTCTTC. It yields the protein CSARVPDGVGGVQFF.

This clonotype was recorded many times. This chain joins TRBV7-2 and TRBJ1-2; weak D call: TRBD1 (5 bases). The CDR3 runs 14 residues. Germline assignment: CDR1 SGHTA and CDR2 FQGNSA. V shed 4 bases and J shed 0 bases, with 9 bases lying between them. CDR3 amino acids: CASSSDTPNYGYTF. DNA of the CDR3: TGTGCCAGCAGCTCGGACACCCCTAACTATGGCTACACCTTC.

The V call is TRBV29-1, the J call TRBJ1-1, with a tentative D call TRBD1 (6 bases). With 6 bases removed from V and 3 bases from J, the gap between germline ends came to 20 bases. The germline V gene has CDR1 SQVTM and CDR2 ANQGSEA. This CDR3 is 15 amino acids long. Here the CDR3 DNA reads TGCAGCGTGATGGACAGAGGGGGTGGCGACACTGAAGCTTTCTTT. It specifies CSVMDRGGGDTEAFF.

J is TRBJ1-3 and V is TRBV6-1; D uncertain. Trimming removed 5 bases at V and 1 base at J, with 15 bases between. Per germline, CDR1 MNHNS and CDR2 SASEGT. CDR3 length equals 16 residues. DNA for the CDR3: TGTGCCAGCAGTACGACAAGGGAGGCTTCTGGAAACACCATATATTTT. Translation gives CASSTTREASGNTIYF.

This clonotype was seen at least ten times. The rearrangement links TRBV2 to TRBJ2-1, with 14 nucleotides matching TRBD2. The CDR3 covers 15 residues. The junction had 5 bases not matched to a gene; V was cut back by 5 bases and J by 8 bases. CDR1 and CDR2 from the germline V gene are SNHLY and FYNNEI. The CDR3 nucleotides are TGTGCCAGCAGTAGACTAGCGGGGGGGCAGGATGAGCAGTTCTTC. Translated: CASSRLAGGQDEQFF.

The table lists this clonotype with a few counts. CDR3 amino acids: CASSSLGAGSSPLHF. CDR3 DNA sequence: TGTGCCAGCAGTAGCCTTGGGGCAGGATCTTCACCCCTCCACTTT. The V and J genes are TRBV6-1 and TRBJ1-6; D perhaps matches TRBD1 (5 bases). V shed 5 bases and J shed 9 bases, with 17 bases lying between them. The germline CDR1 and CDR2 sequences are MNHNS and SASEGT. This CDR3 contains 15 residues.

This clonotype was seen repeatedly, ten times or more. The chain recombines TRBV2 with TRBJ2-1; 10 bases match TRBD2. V trimming: 8 bases; J trimming: 3 bases; junction bases outside the gene matches: 7. The CDR3 extends over 15 amino acids. Per the germline V gene, CDR1 is SNHLY and CDR2 is FYNNEI. In DNA form, the CDR3 reads TGTGCCAGCGCTGCGCTAGCGGGGGTCTACAATGAGCAGTTCTTC. Translation: CASAALAGVYNEQFF.

V and J are TRBV10-3 and TRBJ2-3, with TRBD2 identical over 9 bases. Trimming cost V 10 bases and J 1 base; bases outside gene matches: 3. The CDR3 runs to 13 residues. Germline loops: CDR1 ENHRY, CDR2 SYGVKD. CDR3 sequence reads: CATLAGGTDTQYF. The CDR3 nucleotides are TGTGCCACCTTAGCGGGAGGCACAGATACGCAGTATTTT.

The chain employs TRBV9 and TRBJ1-3; D is perhaps TRBD1 (6 bases). CDR1 is SGDLS and CDR2 is YYNGEE in the germline V gene. Trimming cost V 4 bases and J 5 bases, with 19 bases left between them. The CDR3 is 16 residues long. The CDR3 region is CASSPRGEGSRNTIYF. The CDR3 DNA sequence: TGTGCCAGCAGCCCCAGGGGCGAGGGGAGCAGAAACACCATATATTTT.

This clonotype was observed many times. The gene calls are TRBV5-1 and TRBJ2-2, with D uncertain. The CDR3 length is 15 residues. From germline, CDR1 is SGHRS and CDR2 YFSETQ. Trimming shortened V by 1 base and J by 5 bases, and 12 bases separated the two germline ends. For the CDR3, the DNA is TGCGCCAGCAGCTTGCCTACCCTGGGTACCGGGGAGCTGTTTTTT. Amino acids: CASSLPTLGTGELFF.

This clonotype has ten or more counts. The chain links TRBV5-1 to TRBJ2-7; possible D gene TRBD2, 6 bases. V lost 0 bases and J 7 bases, leaving 20 bases between the germline ends. This CDR3 region has 16 residues. CDR1 and CDR2 from the germline V gene are SGHRS and YFSETQ. CDR3 sequence: CASSLAAAGLAEEQYF. For the CDR3, the DNA is TGCGCCAGCAGCTTGGCCGCCGCGGGACTTGCGGAAGAGCAGTACTTC.

At least ten counts were recorded for this clonotype. The chain carries TRBV7-2 and TRBJ2-5; tentative D call: TRBD2 (5 bases). V lost 5 bases and J 4 bases, leaving 8 bases between the germline ends. CDR1 is SGHTA, CDR2 FQGNSA, per germline. The CDR3 contains 12 residues. Here the CDR3 DNA reads TGTGCCAGCAGCCAGCGGCCAGAGACCCAGTACTTC. Protein product: CASSQRPETQYF.

The genes are TRBV6-5 and TRBJ2-7; D perhaps matches TRBD2 (6 bases). The V gene's germline CDR1 is MNHEY and CDR2 SVGAGI. The CDR3 consists of 13 residues. The V and J ends lost 2 bases and 3 bases respectively, with 8 bases between them. The CDR3 region has the DNA TGTGCCAGCAGTTACCAGGGACTCTACGAGCAGTACTTC. Translation gives CASSYQGLYEQYF.

In its sample, this clonotype was seen many times. V and J are TRBV6-2 or TRBV6-3 and TRBJ1-5; D unresolved. CDR1 and CDR2 (germline): MNHEY, SVGEGT. V was cut by 2 bases and J by 7 bases, with 3 bases left in between. The CDR3 has 11 residues. The CDR3 spells CASSYPQPQHF. The DNA for the CDR3 is TGTGCCAGCAGTTACCCCCAGCCCCAGCATTTT.

This clonotype showed up many times. V usage is TRBV6-1 and J usage is TRBJ1-1, with D possibly TRBD1 on 6 matching bases. The germline gives CDR1 MNHNS, CDR2 SASEGT. Trimming cost V 4 bases and J 1 base, with 13 bases left between them. The CDR3 runs to 15 residues. This CDR3 is CASSVWTASNTEAFF. For the CDR3, the DNA is TGTGCCAGCAGTGTCTGGACAGCTTCGAACACTGAAGCTTTCTTT.

This clonotype was counted ten times or more. V is TRBV6-1 and J is TRBJ1-1, with a tentative D call TRBD1 (6 bases). The V and J ends lost 7 bases and 1 base respectively, with 19 bases between them. Per germline, CDR1 MNHNS and CDR2 SASEGT. CDR3 length equals 16 residues. Here the CDR3 reads CASTGDGGRGNTEAFF. The CDR3 DNA reads as TGTGCCAGCACCGGAGATGGTGGCAGGGGGAACACTGAAGCTTTCTTT.

This clonotype was found a few times. J is TRBJ1-6 and V is TRBV7-2; D not resolved. This CDR3 comprises 13 residues. Germline-derived CDR1 and CDR2 are SGHTA and FQGNSA. V shed 8 bases and J shed 10 bases, with 15 bases lying between them. The CDR3 nucleotides are TGTGCCAGCGACGAGGGTTTTGGATCACCCCTCCACTTT. Encoded protein: CASDEGFGSPLHF.

This clonotype was seen a handful of times. The V and J genes are TRBV3-1 and TRBJ2-2; maybe TRBD1 (5 bases). This CDR3 has 14 amino acids. CDR1 is LGHDT, CDR2 YNNKEL, per germline (reference sequence). The V gene lost 3 bases and the J gene lost 5 bases, with 10 bases spanning the gap. As DNA, the CDR3 is TGTGCCAGCAGCCATAGGGGTGGGACCGGGGAGCTGTTTTTT. It yields the protein CASSHRGGTGELFF.